This TCR beta chain was identified in a study of CD4 T cells in relation to SARS-CoV-2 and coronaviruses. Study as a whole: Shared crossreactive spike epitopes were mapped to their HLA restriction.

This clone was observed a single time. Its antigen is not identified. Overall study findings and caveats: Memory recall responses, not primary responses primed in culture, are what the assay detects. This crossreactivity analysis covered spike protein alone, no other viral proteins. Each donor contributed either pre-pandemic or post-infection samples, not both.

Unexposed donor CD4+ T cells date from about 2010-2018, before the COVID-19 pandemic. Germline CDR1 is SGHTA and CDR2 is FQGNSA. V gave up 7 bases and J gave up 6 bases, with 13 bases separating them. This CDR3 region has 13 residues. Assay: immunoSEQ multiplex PCR; the TCRdb copy retains only in-frame clones and omits some. This table has 55,000 to 75,000 clones, 75% to 90% appearing once. The receptor's source is a human donor in good health. The gene calls are TRBV7-2 and TRBJ1-5; D is uncertain. The material sequenced was memory CD4+ T cells from PBMCs. The CDR3 is CASKSGVGQPQHF. CDR3 coding DNA: TGTGCCAGCAAAAGCGGTGTAGGTCAGCCCCAGCATTTT.